This T cell receptor (beta chain) was identified in a study of blood T cell repertoires in COVID-19. As for the study in general: The samples span acute and convalescent COVID-19 from the United States, Italy and Spain.

From germline, CDR1 is SNHLY and CDR2 FYNNEI. This CDR3 has 15 amino acids. V was cut by 7 bases and J by 1 base, with 13 bases left in between. Clones were sequenced by immunoSEQ multiplex PCR, and TCRdb holds only the in-frame ones, with some missing. In the table there are roughly 49,000 clones, approximately 86% of which are singletons. The receptor's source is a middle-aged man with acute or convalescent COVID-19. J is TRBJ2-2 and V is TRBV2; D might be TRBD1 (6 bases). Specimen: peripheral blood. As DNA, the CDR3 is TGTGCCAGCAAACCGACGACAGGGAACACCGGGGAGCTGTTTTTT. This gives the protein CASKPTTGNTGELFF.